This TCR beta chain came from a study of OX40 agonist ivuxolimab in advanced cancers. About the research overall: The dose of intravenous ivuxolimab that patients received every 2 weeks ranged from 0.01 to 10 mg/kg.

Germline V lookup: CDR1 SGHNT, CDR2 YENEEA. Trimming stripped 1 base from V and 7 bases from J, with 8 bases between. The CDR3 length is 13 residues. Study-level findings and limits: CD4+ and CD8+ T cells in blood underwent clonal expansion by week 6 at 0.1 to 3.0 mg/kg. Among the lowest levels of clonal expansion were found in partial responders at 0.1-3.0 mg/kg.

This clone was counted between two and nine times. Its antigen is unknown. Repertoires were generated with immunoSEQ multiplex PCR, while TCRdb's copy carries only in-frame clones and drops some. The sample has some 91,000 clones; around 87% are singletons. The sequenced sample was CD4+ or CD8+ T cells sorted from blood, obtained in a trial of the OX40 agonist ivuxolimab. The chain is built from TRBV11-3 and TRBJ2-1; D is perhaps TRBD2 (6 bases). This receptor was obtained from an adult with an advanced solid tumor such as melanoma, head and neck, liver or kidney cancer. The DNA of the CDR3 is TGTGCCAGCAGCTTAGTTGGGGGGAATGAGCAGTTCTTC. Translated: CASSLVGGNEQFF.